A single sample is the source of the 20 T cell receptor delta chains below, sequenced in a study of gamma-delta chains in newborns, infants, children (dated by TCRdb to about 2019). This sample was sequenced with an Illumina MiSeq. With CATT, TCRdb called clones again from the public reads; duplicate DNA rows were later joined. The sample data list about 6,900 delta-chain clones, and approximately 10% of these were observed just once. The ten most abundant clones make up 6% to 8% of the sample. Source material: blood. These receptors were obtained from a child who was a newborn, infant or young child, either healthy, febrile or measles-vaccinated (not recorded which).

This clone is medium-sized. This chain connects TRDV2 to TRDJ1; TRDD3 matches 10 bases. V lost 0 bases, J lost 11 bases, and 23 bases stayed unmatched. Germline CDR1 is GEAIGNYY and CDR2 is EKD. The CDR3 spans 19 residues. In DNA form, the CDR3 reads TGTGCCTGTGACACCGTCTTGTCGGGGGATACGCGGAGAGGTAAACTGCTCATCTTT. Its protein is CACDTVLSGDTRRGKLLIF.

This clone occurred once. This sequence joins TRDV2 and TRDJ1, with 13 positions matching TRDD3. Assignment of the J gene here rests on matching the DNA to germline, because TCRdb gives none. CDR3 size: 22 residues. Trimming cost V 0 bases and J 2 bases; bases outside gene matches: 20. Germline loops: CDR1 GEAIGNYY, CDR2 EKD. The CDR3 region is CACDTVPGPYTGGYARTDKLIF. The CDR3 DNA sequence: TGTGCCTGTGACACCGTCCCCGGCCCCTATACTGGGGGATACGCGCGTACCGATAAACTCATCTTT.

This clone is categorized as medium-sized. V usage is TRDV2 and J usage is TRDJ1, with 7 bases identical to TRDD3. Per the germline V gene, CDR1 is GEAIGNYY and CDR2 is EKD. The CDR3 extends over 17 amino acids. V lost 3 bases and J lost 0; bases outside the gene matches: 12. CDR3 coding DNA: TGTGCCTGTGACGTTATTACTGGGGTCAAGTACACCGATAAACTCATCTTT. It is translated as CACDVITGVKYTDKLIF.

The chain employs TRDV2 and TRDJ3; a weak D match, TRDD3 (6 bases). Matching the DNA to germline supplied the J gene, which TCRdb does not give. Germline V gene lookup returns CDR1 GEAIGNYY and CDR2 EKD. V was clipped by 0 bases and J by 1 base, with 21 bases between them. This CDR3 is built from 21 residues. This CDR3 reads CACDTLPGGSRASWDTRQMFF. Here the CDR3 DNA reads TGTGCCTGTGACACCCTTCCCGGGGGAAGCAGAGCATCCTGGGACACCCGACAGATGTTTTTC.

Details on this clone: The sample has other DNA sequences that encode this CDR3 too. The CDR3 region is CACDTVLGDKSWDTRQMFF. CDR3 nucleotide sequence: TGTGCCTGTGACACAGTACTGGGGGATAAGTCCTGGGACACCCGACAGATGTTTTTC. The chain carries TRDV2 and TRDJ3; 11 bases align to TRDD3. With V trimmed by 1 base and J by 1 base, 5 bases remained unmatched. The CDR3 contains 19 residues. Germline CDR1 reads GEAIGNYY; CDR2 reads EKD.

This chain uses TRDV2 with TRDJ1, with 9 bases fitting TRDD3. The CDR3 extends over 15 amino acids. J was trimmed by 3 bases and V by 0 bases; bases with no gene match: 4. Germline CDR1 is GEAIGNYY and CDR2 is EKD. The CDR3 DNA is TGTGCCTGTGACACCCTGGGGGATGTGGCCGATAAACTCATCTTT. Amino acid sequence: CACDTLGDVADKLIF.

This clone was seen a handful of times. The chain employs TRDV2 and TRDJ2; TRDD3 aligns across 13 bases. The CDR3 sequence is 18 residues long. V lost 2 bases and J lost 2; bases outside the gene matches: 7. Germline V lookup: CDR1 GEAIGNYY, CDR2 EKD. The CDR3 coding sequence is TGTGCCTGTGACAAGCTACTGGGGGATACGCGGTTGACAGCACAACTCTTCTTT. It translates to CACDKLLGDTRLTAQLFF.

The sample holds a few counts of this clone. Translating this DNA gives a protein that differs at residue 9 from the TCRdb one, which belongs to a much larger clone; a read error is likely, and the protein shown is this translation. The chain joins TRDV2 to TRDJ2; maybe TRDD3 (6 bases). The CDR3 loop spans 15 amino acids. In germline, CDR1 is GEAIGNYY, CDR2 EKD. CDR3: CACDSLGAFTAQLFF. The CDR3 DNA follows: TGTGCCTGTGACAGCTTGGGGGCTTTCACAGCACAACTCTTCTTT.

This clone showed up just a few times. One base away lies a much larger clone, so this may be a sequencing read error. The CDR3 loop is CACDTRDGGYDSTDKLIF. The CDR3 DNA sequence: TGTGCCTGTGACACCCGTGATGGGGGATACGATTCCACCGATAAACTCATCTTT. V and J are TRDV2 and TRDJ1; 11 bases are a match to TRDD3. Because TCRdb records no J gene, it was assigned here through a match of the DNA to germline. The ends lost 0 bases at V and 1 base at J; junction bases unmatched: 9. This CDR3 has 18 amino acids. The germline V gene has CDR1 GEAIGNYY and CDR2 EKD.

This sequence joins TRDV2 and TRDJ3; 8 bases agree with TRDD3. The J gene is not listed in TCRdb, so it was assigned here from a DNA match to germline. Germline loops: CDR1 GEAIGNYY, CDR2 EKD. The CDR3 sequence is 17 residues long. V was clipped by 3 bases and J by 10 bases; unmatched bases: 13. CDR3 sequence (DNA): TGTGCCTGTGACTCGGTTGTGGGGGATCCCATAACCCGACAGATGTTTTTC. Amino acid sequence: CACDSVVGDPITRQMFF.

This clone was picked up a small number of times. V is TRDV2 and J is TRDJ1, with D perhaps matching TRDD3 (6 bases). V gave up 1 base and J gave up 3 bases, with 20 bases separating them. CDR3 length: 17 amino acids. Germline V gene data show CDR1 as GEAIGNYY and CDR2 as EKD. The DNA of the CDR3 is TGTGCCTGTGACACGTGGGCGGCAAGGGGGAGATCCGATAAACTCATCTTT. It is translated as CACDTWAARGRSDKLIF.

This clone is termed medium-sized. The genes are TRDV2 and TRDJ3, with 11 bases fitting TRDD3. J lost 0 bases, V lost 1 base, and 4 bases had no gene match. The CDR3 length is 19 residues. The germline gives CDR1 GEAIGNYY, CDR2 EKD. The CDR3: CACDTGGYASSWDTRQMFF. The DNA for the CDR3 is TGTGCCTGTGACACTGGGGGATACGCGAGCTCCTGGGACACCCGACAGATGTTTTTC.

This clone was counted a few times. With a much larger clone just one base away, this may be a read error. V gene TRDV2 combines with J gene TRDJ1; 7 bases fit TRDD3. CDR3 length equals 14 residues. CDR1 and CDR2 (germline): GEAIGNYY, EKD. Germline trimming cut 3 bases from V and 4 bases from J; bases unmatched to any gene: 7. CDR3 nucleotide sequence: TGTGCCTGTGACGAACCTGGGGGCCGCGATAAACTCATCTTT. It codes for CACDEPGGRDKLIF.

The rearrangement joins TRDV2 to TRDJ1; 12 bases match TRDD3. Germline V gene sequence: CDR1 GEAIGNYY, CDR2 EKD. Unmatched junction bases numbered 7, after V lost 0 bases and J lost 3 bases. The CDR3 is 17 amino acids. CDR3 nucleotide sequence: TGTGCCTGTGACACCCTACTGGGGGATACAGAACCCGATAAACTCATCTTT. Its translation is CACDTLLGDTEPDKLIF.

V gene TRDV2 combines with J gene TRDJ1; 8 bases align to TRDD3. The CDR3 loop spans 15 amino acids. The V gene end was trimmed by 2 bases and the J gene end by 0 bases; junction bases not matched to a gene: 4. Germline CDR1 is GEAIGNYY and CDR2 is EKD. CDR3 region: CACDNLGEHTDKLIF. DNA of the CDR3: TGTGCCTGTGACAACCTGGGGGAACACACCGATAAACTCATCTTT.

With regard to this clone: A much bigger clone sits one base away, suggesting this may be a read error. The chain combines TRDV2 with TRDJ1; TRDD3 agrees at 13 bases. Germline V CDR1 and CDR2: GEAIGNYY, EKD. The CDR3 covers 18 residues. The DNA for the CDR3 is TGTGCCCGTGACGAGGTTCTACTGGGGGATACGGTCACCGATAAACTCATCTTT. Amino acids: CARDEVLLGDTVTDKLIF.

This clone is termed medium-sized (0.01 to 0.1%). The chain is built from TRDV2 and TRDJ1; 9 nucleotides line up with TRDD3. CDR1 and CDR2 (germline): GEAIGNYY, EKD. The trim removed 0 bases at V and 1 base at J, leaving 17 bases unmatched. The CDR3 is 20 residues long. CDR3 nucleotide sequence: TGTGCCTGTGACACCGTGGGGTATCTGGGGGATCTGGGGAGCACCGATAAACTCATCTTT. The encoded protein is CACDTVGYLGDLGSTDKLIF.

This clone was found a few times. The chain links TRDV2 to TRDJ1; 11 bases fit TRDD3. The CDR3 is made up of 16 amino acids. Trimming at V came to 2 bases and at J to 0 bases, leaving 4 bases not matched to a gene. Per the germline V gene, CDR1 is GEAIGNYY and CDR2 is EKD. This CDR3 is CACDILGDKYTDKLIF. Written as DNA, the CDR3 is TGTGCCTGTGACATACTGGGGGATAAGTACACCGATAAACTCATCTTT.

This clone was found a few times. The protein given by TCRdb reflects a much larger clone and differs at residue 3 from this DNA's translation, likely from a read error; the protein shown is the DNA's translation. The V and J genes are TRDV2 and TRDJ1; TRDD3 aligns across 13 bases. This CDR3 spans 16 amino acids. Germline values: CDR1 GEAIGNYY, CDR2 EKD. The CDR3 coding sequence is TGTGCCCGTGACCAACTGGGGGATACGCACACCGATAAACTCATCTTT. Translating gives CARDQLGDTHTDKLIF.

This clone came up a few times. This chain connects TRDV2 to TRDJ1, with 11 bases aligning to TRDD3. The length of the CDR3 is 15 residues. Germline trimming cut 3 bases from V and 1 base from J; bases unmatched to any gene: 3. Germline loops: CDR1 GEAIGNYY, CDR2 EKD. The CDR3, as DNA: TGTGCCTGTGACTCACTGGGGGATATCACCGATAAACTCATCTTT. It yields the protein CACDSLGDITDKLIF.